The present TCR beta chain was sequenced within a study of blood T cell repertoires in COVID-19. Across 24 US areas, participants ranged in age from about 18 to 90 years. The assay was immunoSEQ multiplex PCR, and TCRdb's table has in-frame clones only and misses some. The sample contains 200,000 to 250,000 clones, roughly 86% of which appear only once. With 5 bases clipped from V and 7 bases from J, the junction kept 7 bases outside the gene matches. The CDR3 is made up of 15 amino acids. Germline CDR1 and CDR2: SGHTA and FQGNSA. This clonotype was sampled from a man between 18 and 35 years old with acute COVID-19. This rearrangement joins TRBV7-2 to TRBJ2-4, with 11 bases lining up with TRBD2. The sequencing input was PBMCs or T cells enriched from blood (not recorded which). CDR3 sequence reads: CASSKGLAVGNIQYF. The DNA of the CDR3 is TGTGCCAGCAGCAAGGGACTAGCGGTTGGGAACATTCAGTACTTC.